A selection of T cell receptor beta chains follows, all from one sample in a study of blood T cell repertoires in COVID-19. Produced via immunoSEQ multiplex PCR; TCRdb's table is partial and in-frame only. The sample contains over 150,000 clones, roughly 86% of which appear only once. Specimen: peripheral blood. These receptors came from a man aged 55-75 years with COVID-19, enrolled during active disease. Both conserved end residues are part of each CDR3. The D gene is left open where the match is weak. Size is omitted from some rows. Given values are once, few, many or a class for expanded clones.

TRBD1 TRBJ1-2 TRBV3-1/TRBV3-2 - TGTGCCAGCAGCCCAGGACAGGCGGGCGGCTACACCTTC CASSPGQAGGYTF
- TRBJ1-1 TRBV2 - TGTGCCAGCATAAGGGAAGGGGTGAACACTGAAGCTTTCTTT CASIREGVNTEAFF
TRBD1 TRBJ2-7 TRBV18 - TGTGCCAGCTCACCATCCCGGGACAGGGACGAGCAGTACTTC CASSPSRDRDEQYF
- TRBJ1-1 TRBV10-3 - TGTGCCATCAGTGAGTCCGCGTTAGACGGGGGTAAAGCTTTCTTT CAISESALDGGKAFF
TRBD1 TRBJ1-2 TRBV5-6 - TGTGCCAGCAGCTTAGGACAGGGGGCGCTCGTCTATGGCTACACCTTC CASSLGQGALVYGYTF
TRBD1 TRBJ1-2 TRBV7-2 - TGTGCCAGCAGCTTAAATATGGGACAGATCAGCTATGGCTACACCTTC CASSLNMGQISYGYTF
- TRBJ2-2 TRBV3-1/TRBV3-2 - TGTGCCAGCAGCCGGGGCCAGAACACCGGGGAGCTGTTTTTT CASSRGQNTGELFF
TRBD1 TRBJ2-7 TRBV5-5 - TGTGCCAGCAGCTCCCGACAGGGGCTCTACGAGCAGTACTTC CASSSRQGLYEQYF
- TRBJ2-7 TRBV6-2/TRBV6-3 - TGTGCCAGCAGTTCGGCTGGAGGGGGCACCTACGAGCAGTACTTC CASSSAGGGTYEQYF
TRBD1 TRBJ2-1 TRBV7-3 - TGTGCCAGCAGCCCGGACAGGGGTGGGTACAATGAGCAGTTCTTC CASSPDRGGYNEQFF
- TRBJ2-6 TRBV7-3 - TGTGCCAGCAGCTTAGTTCCGGGGTCTGGGGCCAACGTCCTGACTTTC CASSLVPGSGANVLTF
TRBD2 TRBJ2-7 TRBV3-1/TRBV3-2 once TGTGCCAGCAGCCAGAGAGCGGGAGCGGGTTACGAGCAGTACTTC CASSQRAGAGYEQYF
- TRBJ1-1 TRBV5-1 - TGCGCCAGCAGCTTGGGCGGGGGCCTCTCCCTTGAAGCTTTCTTT CASSLGGGLSLEAFF
- TRBJ1-5 TRBV6-2/TRBV6-3 once TGTGCCAGCAGTCCCACGATGGACAGTAGCAATCAGCCCCAGCATTTT CASSPTMDSSNQPQHF
TRBD1 TRBJ2-1 TRBV5-6 - TGTGCCAGCAGCTGGGGACAGGGGGCCTACAATGAGCAGTTCTTC CASSWGQGAYNEQFF
- TRBJ1-3 TRBV28 - TGTGCCAGCAGGTCAACTGGGGGCGCTGGAAACACCATATATTTT CASRSTGGAGNTIYF
TRBD1 TRBJ2-5 TRBV18 - TGTGCCAGCTCAAGGGGACAGGCTCAAGAGACCCAGTACTTC CASSRGQAQETQYF
TRBD1 TRBJ1-1 TRBV6-5 - TGTGCCAGCAGAATATCGACAGGGTATAGCACTGAAGCTTTCTTT CASRISTGYSTEAFF
TRBD1 TRBJ2-5 TRBV18 - TGTGCCAGCTCACCTCCCGGACAGGGTCTGAAAGAGACCCAGTACTTC CASSPPGQGLKETQYF
- TRBJ1-1 TRBV7-9 - TGTGCCAGCAGCACGGGGGGGAACACTGAAGCTTTCTTT CASSTGGNTEAFF
- TRBJ1-4 TRBV5-1 - TGCGCCAGCAGCTTCGGGCAGGGTCTTGAAAAACTGTTTTTT CASSFGQGLEKLFF
- TRBJ1-6 TRBV27 - TGTGCCAGCAGGCTACTGCATTCACCCCTCCACTTT CASRLLHSPLHF
- TRBJ2-5 TRBV5-4 - TGTGCCAGCAGCAGCCCACAGGGACGAAAAGAGACCCAGTACTTC CASSSPQGRKETQYF
- TRBJ1-6 TRBV19 - TGTGCCAGCAACGCGGAGGGTATTAATTCACCCCTCCACTTT CASNAEGINSPLHF
- TRBJ2-7 TRBV6-5 once TGTGCCAGCCGCCAGGTGCTCATGGACGAGCAGTACTTC CASRQVLMDEQYF
TRBD1 TRBJ1-2 TRBV7-8 - TGTGCCAGCAGCTCTTCCGGGACAGGGGTTTTGGGCTACACCTTC CASSSSGTGVLGYTF
- TRBJ1-6 TRBV2 - TGTGCCAGCAGTGAAGGTGGGCGGGAGAATTCACCCCTCCACTTT CASSEGGRENSPLHF
- TRBJ2-7 TRBV30 - TGTGCCTGGAGGGCCCCCCGGGACACCCACGAGCAGTACTTC CAWRAPRDTHEQYF
TRBD1 TRBJ1-1 TRBV7-2 - TGTGCCAGCAGTACGTCAGGGGGGAACACTGAAGCTTTCTTT CASSTSGGNTEAFF
- TRBJ1-5 TRBV6-2/TRBV6-3 - TGTGCCAGCAGTTACAGGGGGAATCAGCCCCAGCATTTT CASSYRGNQPQHF
- TRBJ1-2 TRBV7-9 once TGTGCCAGCAGTTTAAAGCACAGGGACGGCTACACCTTC CASSLKHRDGYTF
- TRBJ2-3 TRBV6-1 - TGTGCCAGCAGTGAAGCCATAGTAGGGGCAGGGGGCACAGATACGCAGTATTTT CASSEAIVGAGGTDTQYF
TRBD1 TRBJ1-5 TRBV19 - TGTGCCAGTAGTATCGACAGGGCTAGCAATCAGCCCCAGCATTTT CASSIDRASNQPQHF
- TRBJ1-6 TRBV30 - TGTGCCTGGAGTGAACAGGGTGGGACACCCCTCCACTTT CAWSEQGGTPLHF
- TRBJ1-3 TRBV7-9 once TGTGCCAGCAGTCACACCTCTGGAAACACCATATATTTT CASSHTSGNTIYF
- TRBJ2-1 TRBV3-1/TRBV3-2 - TGTGCCAGCAGCCACAGGCAGGGTGGATTGAATGAGCAGTTCTTC CASSHRQGGLNEQFF
- TRBJ1-2 TRBV5-1 - TGCGCCAGCAGCTTGGAGGGGACAAGCTCTAACTATGGCTACACCTTC CASSLEGTSSNYGYTF
- TRBJ2-2 TRBV7-2 - TGTGCCAGCAGGATAATAGCCGCCGGGGAGCTGTTTTTT CASRIIAAGELFF
TRBD2 TRBJ2-7 TRBV9 - TGTGCCAGCACCCCCGGTTCGGCGGGAGCCATATACGAGCAGTACTTC CASTPGSAGAIYEQYF
- TRBJ2-5 TRBV29-1 many TGCAGCGTTGTAAAAACCCGAGGGGGAGAGACCCAGTACTTC CSVVKTRGGETQYF
TRBD1 TRBJ1-2 TRBV7-2 - TGTGCCAGCAGCAAAGGGACAGGGGGGGGCTATGGCTACACCTTC CASSKGTGGGYGYTF
- TRBJ2-7 TRBV6-2/TRBV6-3 once TGTGCCAGCAGCCCCACGGGGGGCGGAGGTCGAGAGCAGTACTTC CASSPTGGGGREQYF
TRBD2 TRBJ2-2 TRBV3-1/TRBV3-2 - TGTGCCAGCAGCCAAGATAAGTTACTAGCGGGACGCACCGGGGAGCTGTTTTTT CASSQDKLLAGRTGELFF
TRBD2 TRBJ2-3 TRBV7-9 - TGTGCCAGCAGCTTAACTAGCGGGAGACCAGATACGCAGTATTTT CASSLTSGRPDTQYF